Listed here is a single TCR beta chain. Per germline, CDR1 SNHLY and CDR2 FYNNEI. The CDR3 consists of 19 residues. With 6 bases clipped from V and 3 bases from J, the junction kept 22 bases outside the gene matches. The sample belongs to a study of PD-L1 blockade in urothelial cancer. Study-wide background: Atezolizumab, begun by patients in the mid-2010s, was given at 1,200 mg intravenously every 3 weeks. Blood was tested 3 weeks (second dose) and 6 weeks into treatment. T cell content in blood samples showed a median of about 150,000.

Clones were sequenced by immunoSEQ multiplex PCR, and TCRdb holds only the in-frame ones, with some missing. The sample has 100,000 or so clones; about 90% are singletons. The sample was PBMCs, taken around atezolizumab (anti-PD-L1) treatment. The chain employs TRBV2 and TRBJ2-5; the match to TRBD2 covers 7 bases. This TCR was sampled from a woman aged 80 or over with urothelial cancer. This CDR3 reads CASSKGSLGRERWKETQYF. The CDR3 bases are TGTGCCAGCAGCAAAGGGAGCCTTGGGCGGGAGCGGTGGAAAGAGACCCAGTACTTC. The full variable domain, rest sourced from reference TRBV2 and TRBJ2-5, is EPEVTQTPSHQVTQMGQEVILRCVPISNHLYFYWYRQILGQKVEFLVSFYNNEISEKSEIFDDQFSVERPDGSNFTLKIRSTKLEDSAMYFCASSKGSLGRERWKETQYFGPGTRLLVL.